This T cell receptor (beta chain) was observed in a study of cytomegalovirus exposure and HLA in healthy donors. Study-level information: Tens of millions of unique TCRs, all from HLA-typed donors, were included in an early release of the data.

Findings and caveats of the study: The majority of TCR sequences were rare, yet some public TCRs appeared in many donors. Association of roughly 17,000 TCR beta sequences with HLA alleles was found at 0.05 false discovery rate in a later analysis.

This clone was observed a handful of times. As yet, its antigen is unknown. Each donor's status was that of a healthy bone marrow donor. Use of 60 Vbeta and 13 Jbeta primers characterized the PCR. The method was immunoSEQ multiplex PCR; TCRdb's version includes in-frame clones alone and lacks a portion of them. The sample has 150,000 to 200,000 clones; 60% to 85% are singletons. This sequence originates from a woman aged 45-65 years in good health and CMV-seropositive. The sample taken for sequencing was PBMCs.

CDR3 nucleotide sequence: TGTGCCAGCAGTTTACGAGGACAGGGGTTAAGAGGTGAAGCTTTCTTT. Residues: CASSLRGQGLRGEAFF. V and J are TRBV27 and TRBJ1-1, with 9 nucleotides matching TRBD1. The CDR3 length is 16 residues. Germline assignment: CDR1 MNHEY and CDR2 SMNVEV (reference sequence). The V gene end was trimmed by 2 bases and the J gene end by 7 bases; junction bases not matched to a gene: 11.